The T cell receptor beta chain under discussion was sequenced for a study of Tregs in tolerant kidney transplant recipients. At the level of the study: Mixed chimerism was transient after nonmyeloablative marrow transplants from related graft donors.

Libraries were prepared by immunoSEQ multiplex PCR; TCRdb keeps only in-frame clonotypes and omits some of them. The sample holds about 83,000 clones, nearly 98% seen once. Unstimulated Tregs (CD4+CD25+CD127-) and CD4+CD25- non-Tregs were sorted from PBMCs. There are 20 residues in the CDR3. V lost 4 bases, J lost 4 bases, and 17 bases stayed unmatched. Germline V lookup: CDR1 MNHNS, CDR2 SASEGT. The sample was CD4+ T cells from blood, taken before the transplant. The source is a human donor who received a combined kidney and bone marrow transplant. The gene calls are TRBV6-1 and TRBJ2-1; 12 bases fit TRBD2. The CDR3, as DNA: TGTGCCAGCAGTGGAAGACTAGCGGGAGACAAGCCGTTTGGGTACAATGAGCAGTTCTTC. This translates into CASSGRLAGDKPFGYNEQFF.